These T cell receptor beta chains were read from a single sample in a study of post-analysis software for immune sequencing data. A single record per CDR3 protein comes from TCRdb applying MiXCR to the PCR reads. This sample carries about 380,000 distinct CDR3 sequences, roughly 30% of them seen once, and the ten largest clones take 10% to 15%. Material: blood. The receptors come from a girl aged 10 to 17 with multiple sclerosis. CDR3s include the opening cysteine and the closing phenylalanine or tryptophan. A D gene is named only where the DNA matches it firmly. The listing skips clone size in some rows; elsewhere it reads once, few, many or a size class.

d_gene	j_gene	v_gene	abundance	CDR3aa	CDR3nt
.	TRBJ2-1	TRBV4-3	.	CASSQDRVSGINEQFF	TGCGCCAGCAGCCAAGATCGGGTTTCGGGCATAAATGAGCAGTTCTTC
TRBD2	TRBJ2-7	TRBV6-2/TRBV6-3	.	CASRPLAGGPSYEQYF	TGTGCCAGCAGGCCCCTAGCGGGGGGGCCGAGCTACGAGCAGTACTTC
TRBD2	TRBJ2-1	TRBV7-3	few	CASSVGTSYNNEQFF	TGTGCCAGCAGCGTTGGGACTAGCTATAACAATGAGCAGTTCTTC
.	TRBJ2-5	TRBV9	.	CASSVGGSSETQYF	TGTGCCAGCAGCGTAGGGGGTAGCTCAGAGACCCAGTACTTC
TRBD1	TRBJ2-1	TRBV4-1	.	CTSSQAQPGGALGQFF	TGCACCAGCAGCCAAGCACAGCCAGGGGGCGCATTAGGGCAGTTCTTC
.	TRBJ1-3	TRBV4-3	.	CASSQDSAIPGNTIYF	TGCGCCAGCAGCCAAGATTCCGCTATACCTGGAAACACCATATATTTT
.	TRBJ2-4	TRBV20-1	few	CSARTEQNIQYF	TGCAGTGCTAGGACCGAACAAAACATTCAGTACTTC
.	TRBJ1-1	TRBV10-3	.	CAIRTGTSGAEAFF	TGTGCCATCAGGACCGGGACAAGTGGCGCTGAAGCTTTCTTT
TRBD1	TRBJ2-7	TRBV27	.	CASSFGTDSYEQYF	TGTGCCAGCAGTTTTGGGACAGACTCCTACGAGCAGTACTTC
.	TRBJ2-5	TRBV7-8	few	CASSYHGETQYF	TGTGCCAGCAGCTATCATGGGGAGACCCAGTACTTC
.	TRBJ1-1	TRBV20-1	.	CSAGQRNTEAFF	TGCAGTGCCGGACAAAGGAACACTGAAGCTTTCTTT
TRBD1	TRBJ2-4	TRBV5-1	.	CASSVPGTGVDEQYF	TGCGCCAGCAGCGTCCCCGGGACAGGGGTCGATGAGCAGTACTTC
.	TRBJ2-5	TRBV9	.	CASNRSWAGASETQYF	TGTGCCAGCAACCGCTCTTGGGCGGGGGCCTCAGAGACCCAGTACTTC
.	TRBJ1-6	TRBV5-1	.	CASSLAWPGVSPPHF	TGCGCCAGCAGCTTGGCCTGGCCAGGGGTCTCACCCCCCCACTTT
TRBD1	TRBJ2-1	TRBV7-3	.	CASSLGDRLGNEQFF	TGTGCCAGCAGCTTAGGGGACAGGTTAGGCAATGAGCAGTTCTTC
TRBD1	TRBJ2-5	TRBV6-5	few	CASNPTGRETQYF	TGTGCCAGCAATCCGACAGGGCGGGAGACCCAGTACTTC
.	TRBJ2-5	TRBV20-1	.	CSARDENSGNQETQYF	TGCAGTGCTAGAGATGAGAATAGCGGAAACCAAGAGACCCAGTACTTC
TRBD2	TRBJ2-4	TRBV27	few	CASSPSGVVKNIQYF	TGTGCCAGCAGTCCCAGCGGGGTGGTCAAAAACATTCAGTACTTC
TRBD2	TRBJ2-5	TRBV12-3/TRBV12-4	few	CASSVGLAAQETQYF	TGTGCCAGCAGCGTGGGACTAGCGGCCCAAGAGACCCAGTACTTC
TRBD2	TRBJ2-7	TRBV7-2	few	CASSRQRGTPYEQYF	TGTGCCAGCAGCCGCCAGCGGGGAACCCCCTACGAGCAGTACTTC
.	TRBJ2-3	TRBV2	.	CARMDWNTDTQYF	TGTGCCAGGATGGACTGGAACACAGATACGCAGTATTTT
TRBD2	TRBJ2-5	TRBV7-2	.	CASSFPHSGLAGGLRETQYF	TGTGCCAGCAGCTTTCCCCACTCGGGACTAGCGGGGGGGCTGCGAGAGACCCAGTACTTC
.	TRBJ1-6	TRBV12-3/TRBV12-4	few	CASSLTALNSPLHF	TGTGCCAGCAGCCTGACAGCGCTCAATTCACCCCTCCACTTT
TRBD1	TRBJ2-5	TRBV29-1	.	CGVDGTAEETQYF	TGCGGCGTTGACGGGACAGCAGAAGAGACCCAGTACTTC
.	TRBJ2-7	TRBV6-1	.	CASSEPGRIYEQYF	TGTGCCAGCAGTGAACCGGGTCGGATCTACGAGCAGTACTTC
.	TRBJ2-7	TRBV10-3	.	CAISEKGRGAYEQYF	TGTGCCATCAGTGAGAAGGGCAGGGGCGCCTACGAGCAGTACTTC
TRBD1	TRBJ2-7	TRBV20-1	few	CSAQLDRGLGTYSYEQYF	TGCAGTGCCCAATTGGACAGGGGGCTTGGGACTTACTCCTACGAGCAGTACTTC
.	TRBJ2-7	TRBV20-1	many	CSAGGDSSYEQYF	TGCAGTGCCGGCGGGGACAGCTCCTACGAGCAGTACTTC
TRBD2	TRBJ2-3	TRBV20-1	.	CSAKTPGLATDTQYF	TGCAGTGCTAAGACCCCGGGACTAGCCACAGATACGCAGTATTTT
TRBD1	TRBJ2-5	TRBV5-1	many	CASSFTGGRRQETQYF	TGCGCCAGCAGCTTCACAGGGGGGAGAAGGCAAGAGACCCAGTACTTC
TRBD1	TRBJ1-2	TRBV6-5	many	CASSWPGQEVYTF	TGTGCCAGCAGTTGGCCGGGACAGGAGGTCTACACCTTC
TRBD2	TRBJ2-1	TRBV4-3	few	CASSQGFAGDPINEQFF	TGCGCCAGCAGCCAAGGATTTGCGGGGGACCCAATCAATGAGCAGTTCTTC
.	TRBJ2-7	TRBV5-1	.	CAGSSGTEVVYEQYF	TGCGCCGGCAGCTCCGGGACGGAAGTCGTCTACGAGCAGTACTTC
TRBD1	TRBJ1-2	TRBV12-3/TRBV12-4	few	CASRATGTGTQGYTF	TGTGCCAGCAGGGCTACCGGGACAGGGACGCAGGGCTACACCTTC
TRBD2	TRBJ2-5	TRBV6-6	.	CASSPGGSGVWEQYF	TGTGCCAGCAGTCCCGGAGGTAGCGGGGTATGGGAGCAGTACTTC
.	TRBJ2-7	TRBV4-2	.	CASSGKYHSYEQYF	TGTGCCAGCAGCGGAAAGTATCACTCCTACGAGCAGTACTTC
.	TRBJ2-1	TRBV29-1	.	CSVVPQASGLYEQFF	TGCAGCGTTGTTCCGCAAGCATCCGGTTTGTATGAGCAGTTCTTC
TRBD1	TRBJ2-7	TRBV10-3	.	CAIEGQGVNEQYF	TGTGCCATCGAAGGACAGGGCGTAAACGAGCAGTACTTC
.	TRBJ1-1	TRBV11-2	.	CASSYYRSSEAFF	TGTGCCAGCAGCTACTACAGGTCTTCTGAAGCTTTCTTT
.	TRBJ2-3	TRBV12-3/TRBV12-4	.	CAAQTGSTDTQYF	TGTGCCGCTCAGACGGGGAGCACAGATACGCAGTATTTT
TRBD1	TRBJ1-1	TRBV11-1	.	CASSPRQGMNTEAFF	TGTGCCAGCAGCCCAAGACAGGGGATGAACACTGAAGCTTTCTTT
.	TRBJ1-5	TRBV12-3/TRBV12-4	few	CASSLFGADQPQHF	TGTGCCAGCAGTTTGTTCGGGGCCGATCAGCCCCAGCATTTT
.	TRBJ1-5	TRBV20-1	few	CSVGKSNQPQHF	TGCAGTGTGGGGAAAAGCAATCAGCCCCAGCATTTT
TRBD1	TRBJ1-2	TRBV12-3/TRBV12-4	.	CASSFRGLGYGYTF	TGTGCCAGCAGTTTCAGGGGGCTAGGCTATGGCTACACCTTC
TRBD1	TRBJ1-5	TRBV20-1	.	CSAPPKTGGNQPQHF	TGCAGTGCCCCTCCCAAAACAGGGGGTAATCAGCCCCAGCATTTT